This TCR beta chain was identified in a study of T cell repertoires in cytomegalovirus infection. The germline V gene encodes CDR1 SGHNT and CDR2 YYREEE (reference sequence). Trimming took 4 bases from V and 4 from J, leaving 15 bases between them. The CDR3 totals 15 residues. TCRdb fed the reads into MiXCR, producing one record per CDR3 protein. This table holds approximately 700,000 distinct CDR3 sequences, approximately 34% found once. Sequencing was carried out using PBMCs. This clonotype originated in a human donor in good health (CMV status not recorded). Some clones in this sample may be carry-over from other donors' samples. The gene calls are TRBV5-4 and TRBJ2-1; tentatively, D is TRBD1 (6 bases). The CDR3 DNA reads as TGTGCCAGCAGCAGACCCGGGACAAATTACAATGAGCAGTTCTTC. Translated: CASSRPGTNYNEQFF.